This T cell receptor beta chain was identified during a study of blood T cells in healthy people across ages. Together with a sample-barcoded 5' primer, a J-beta primer mix was included in a second PCR lasting roughly 6 to 12 cycles. TCRdb recomputed calls from the 5' RACE reads with MiXCR, one row per CDR3 protein. The profile shows 800,000 or so distinct CDR3 sequences, approximately 67% of them singletons. CDR1 is SGHRS and CDR2 is YFSETQ in the germline V gene. There are 14 residues in the CDR3. The V gene end was trimmed by 4 bases and the J gene end by 8 bases; junction bases not matched to a gene: 11.

The specimen was blood. The chain carries TRBV5-1 and TRBJ1-2; 7 bases are a match to TRBD1. The sequence was obtained from a man under 40 in good health. The CDR3 loop is CASSVDREIGGYTF. The CDR3 nucleotides are TGCGCCAGCAGCGTCGACAGGGAGATCGGAGGCTACACCTTC.